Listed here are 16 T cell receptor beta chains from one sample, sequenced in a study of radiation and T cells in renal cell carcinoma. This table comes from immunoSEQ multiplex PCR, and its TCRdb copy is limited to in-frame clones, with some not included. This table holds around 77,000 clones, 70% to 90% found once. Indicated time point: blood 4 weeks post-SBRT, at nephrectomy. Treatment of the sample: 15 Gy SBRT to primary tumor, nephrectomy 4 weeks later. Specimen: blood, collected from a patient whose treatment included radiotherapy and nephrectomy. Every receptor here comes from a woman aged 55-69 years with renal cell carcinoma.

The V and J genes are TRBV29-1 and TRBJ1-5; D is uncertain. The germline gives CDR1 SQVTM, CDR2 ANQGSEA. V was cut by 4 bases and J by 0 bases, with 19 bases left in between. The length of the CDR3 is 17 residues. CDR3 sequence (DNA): TGCAGCGTTGGGCCCGGAACAAATGAAGATAGCAATCAGCCCCAGCATTTT. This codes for CSVGPGTNEDSNQPQHF.

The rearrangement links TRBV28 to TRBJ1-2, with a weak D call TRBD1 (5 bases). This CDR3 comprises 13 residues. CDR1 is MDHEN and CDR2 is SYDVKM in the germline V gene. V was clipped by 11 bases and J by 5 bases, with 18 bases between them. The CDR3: CASRVQGGYGYTF. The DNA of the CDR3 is TGTGCCTCGAGGGTGCAGGGTGGATATGGCTACACCTTC.

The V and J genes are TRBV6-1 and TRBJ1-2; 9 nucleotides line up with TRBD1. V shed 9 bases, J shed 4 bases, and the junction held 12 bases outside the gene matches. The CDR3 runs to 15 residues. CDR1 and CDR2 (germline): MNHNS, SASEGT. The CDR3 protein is CASMNPGTGCYGYTF. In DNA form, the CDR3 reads TGTGCCAGTATGAATCCCGGGACAGGGTGCTATGGCTACACCTTC.

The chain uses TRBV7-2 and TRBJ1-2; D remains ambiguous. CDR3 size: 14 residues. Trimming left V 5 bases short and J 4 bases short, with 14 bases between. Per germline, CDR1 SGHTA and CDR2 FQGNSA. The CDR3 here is CASSPAGTIYGYTF. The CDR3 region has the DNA TGTGCCAGCAGCCCGGCAGGAACGATCTATGGCTACACCTTC.

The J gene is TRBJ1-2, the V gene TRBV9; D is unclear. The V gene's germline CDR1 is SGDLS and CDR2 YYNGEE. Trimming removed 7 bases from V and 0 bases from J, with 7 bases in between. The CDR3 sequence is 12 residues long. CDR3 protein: CASDDSNYGYTF. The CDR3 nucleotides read TGTGCCAGCGATGACTCTAACTATGGCTACACCTTC.

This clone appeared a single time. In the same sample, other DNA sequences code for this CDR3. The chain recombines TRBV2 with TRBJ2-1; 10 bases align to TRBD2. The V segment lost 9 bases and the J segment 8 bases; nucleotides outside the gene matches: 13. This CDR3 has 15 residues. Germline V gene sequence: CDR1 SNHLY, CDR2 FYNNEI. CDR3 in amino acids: CASTPGVAGGHEQFF. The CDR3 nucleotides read TGTGCCAGTACCCCGGGGGTAGCGGGGGGCCATGAGCAGTTCTTC.

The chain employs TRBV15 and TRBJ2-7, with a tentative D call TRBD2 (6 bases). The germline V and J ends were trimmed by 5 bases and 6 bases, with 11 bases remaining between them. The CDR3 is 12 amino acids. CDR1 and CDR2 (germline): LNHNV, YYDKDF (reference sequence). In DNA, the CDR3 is TGTGCCACCAGCGGAGGGGTCGGCGAGCAGTACTTC. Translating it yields CATSGGVGEQYF.

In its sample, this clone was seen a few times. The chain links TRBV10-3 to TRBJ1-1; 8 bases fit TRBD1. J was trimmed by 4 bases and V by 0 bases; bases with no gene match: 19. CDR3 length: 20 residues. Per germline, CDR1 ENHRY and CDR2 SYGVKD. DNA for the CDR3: TGTGCCATCAGTGAGTCGATCCACCTGACAGGGGATAAATGGGGCACTGAAGCTTTCTTT. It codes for CAISESIHLTGDKWGTEAFF.

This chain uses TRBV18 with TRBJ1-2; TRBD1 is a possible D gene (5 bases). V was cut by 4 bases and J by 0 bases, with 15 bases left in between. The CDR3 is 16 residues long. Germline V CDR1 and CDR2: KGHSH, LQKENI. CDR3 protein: CASSLGTVTANYGYTF. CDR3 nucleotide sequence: TGTGCCAGCTCACTCGGGACGGTCACAGCTAACTATGGCTACACCTTC.

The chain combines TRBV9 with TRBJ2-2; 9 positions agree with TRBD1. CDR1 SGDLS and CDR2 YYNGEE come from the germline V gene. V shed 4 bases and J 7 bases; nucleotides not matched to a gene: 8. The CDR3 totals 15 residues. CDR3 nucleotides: TGTGCCAGCAGCCACCGGGACAGGGATGGCGGGGAGCTGTTTTTT. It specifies CASSHRDRDGGELFF.

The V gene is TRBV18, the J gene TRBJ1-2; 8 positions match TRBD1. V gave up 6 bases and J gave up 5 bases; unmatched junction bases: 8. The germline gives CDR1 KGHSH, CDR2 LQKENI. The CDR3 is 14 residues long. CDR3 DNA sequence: TGTGCCAGCTCGTTGGACAGGGAAGGGTATGGCTACACCTTC. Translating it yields CASSLDREGYGYTF.

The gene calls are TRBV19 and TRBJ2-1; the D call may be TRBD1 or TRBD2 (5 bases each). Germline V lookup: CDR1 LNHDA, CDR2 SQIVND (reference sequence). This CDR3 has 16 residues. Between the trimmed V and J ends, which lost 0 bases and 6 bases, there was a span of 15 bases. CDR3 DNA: TGTGCCAGTAGTATAGATCTCCCGGGACGGATCAATGAGCAGTTCTTC. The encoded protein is CASSIDLPGRINEQFF.

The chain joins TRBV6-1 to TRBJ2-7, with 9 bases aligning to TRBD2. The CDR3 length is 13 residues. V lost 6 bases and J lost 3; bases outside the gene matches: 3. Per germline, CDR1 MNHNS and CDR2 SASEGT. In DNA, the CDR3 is TGTGCCAGCAGAGCGGGAGGTCGCTACGAGCAGTACTTC. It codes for CASRAGGRYEQYF.

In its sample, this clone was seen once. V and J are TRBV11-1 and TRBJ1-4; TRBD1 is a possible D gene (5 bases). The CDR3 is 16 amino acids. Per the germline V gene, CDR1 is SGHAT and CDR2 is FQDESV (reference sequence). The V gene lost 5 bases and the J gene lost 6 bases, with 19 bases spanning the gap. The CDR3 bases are TGTGCCAGCAGCCGCAGTGGTGGGGGAGTGGATGAAAAACTGTTTTTT. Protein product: CASSRSGGGVDEKLFF.

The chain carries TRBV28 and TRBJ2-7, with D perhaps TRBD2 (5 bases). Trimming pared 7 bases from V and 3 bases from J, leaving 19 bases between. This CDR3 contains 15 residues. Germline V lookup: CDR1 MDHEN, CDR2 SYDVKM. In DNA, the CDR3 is TGTGCCAGCACCCCCGGAGGCAGGCTGCTCTACGAGCAGTACTTC. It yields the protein CASTPGGRLLYEQYF.

CDR3 residues: CASSADRAKGYTF. In nucleotides, the CDR3 is TGCGCCAGCAGCGCGGACAGGGCCAAGGGCTACACCTTC. The rearrangement joins TRBV10-1 to TRBJ1-2, with 8 bases identical to TRBD1. After removal of 6 bases from V and 8 bases from J, the junction contained 8 bases not matched to a gene. Germline lookup yields CDR1 WNHNN and CDR2 SYGVQD (reference sequence). The CDR3 is 13 amino acids.